The present TCR beta chain was sequenced within a study of T cell responses to AZD1222 COVID-19 vaccine. TCRdb's table, derived via immunoSEQ multiplex PCR, lists solely in-frame clones and lacks some. The table shows about 140,000 clones, with around 90% occurring only once. Germline loops: CDR1 KGHSH, CDR2 LQKENI. This CDR3 is built from 16 residues. Trimming removed 1 base at V and 3 bases at J, with 12 bases between. This TCR came from an adult who received the AZD1222 COVID-19 vaccine. The chain joins TRBV18 to TRBJ1-4, with D possibly being TRBD1 (6 bases). The material was peripheral blood, obtained 28 days after the second AZD1222 dose. CDR3 in DNA: TGTGCCAGCTCACCACAACAGGGAGGGGCTAATGAAAAACTGTTTTTT. Translation: CASSPQQGGANEKLFF.